The 19 T cell receptor beta chains listed next were all sequenced from one sample in a study of T cells in Graves' hyperthyroidism and ophthalmopathy. Researchers took RNA transcripts and amplified the TCR beta CDR3 regions from them. An initial round of RT-PCR targeting the TCR CDR3 relied on the HTBI primer set. One entry per CDR3 protein, called by TCRdb with MiXCR from the multiplex PCR reads. The sample lists around 370,000 distinct CDR3 sequences, about a fifth seen once, with 35% to 45% in the top ten. Sequencing was carried out using blood. The receptors derive from a man aged 18-30 years with Graves' ophthalmopathy.

The gene calls are TRBV24-1 and TRBJ2-2, with 7 bases identical to TRBD1. The length of the CDR3 is 14 residues. J was trimmed by 6 bases and V by 6 bases; bases with no gene match: 6. CDR1 and CDR2 (germline): KGHDR, SFDVKD. CDR3 loop: CATSPDRVPGELFF. CDR3 coding DNA: TGTGCCACCAGTCCCGACAGGGTGCCCGGGGAGCTGTTTTTT.

At least ten counts were recorded for this clonotype. The CDR3 region has the DNA TGTGCCATCAGTGAGCGCGGGGGGCGCGATGGAAACACCATATATTTT. Its protein product is CAISERGGRDGNTIYF. V and J are TRBV10-3 and TRBJ1-3; D perhaps matches TRBD1 (6 bases). This CDR3 region has 16 residues. Per germline, CDR1 ENHRY and CDR2 SYGVKD. Trimming took 2 bases from V and 3 from J, leaving 14 bases between them.

There are a few counts of this clonotype. The chain recombines TRBV6-2 or TRBV6-3 with TRBJ1-6, with 7 nucleotides matching TRBD1. Germline trimming cut 2 bases from V and 7 bases from J; bases unmatched to any gene: 11. Germline loops: CDR1 MNHEY, CDR2 SVGEGT. CDR3 length: 17 amino acids. The CDR3 protein is CASSYTQGEAENSPLHF. The CDR3 DNA reads as TGTGCCAGCAGTTACACTCAGGGGGAAGCAGAGAATTCACCCCTCCACTTT.

Many counts were recorded for this clonotype. The V and J genes are TRBV6-1 and TRBJ1-4, with 7 nucleotides matching TRBD1. The CDR3 sequence is 15 residues long. Germline values: CDR1 MNHNS, CDR2 SASEGT. The trim removed 6 bases at V and 12 bases at J, leaving 16 bases unmatched. This chain's CDR3 is CASRAAGQTDSQLFF. For the CDR3, the DNA is TGTGCCAGCAGGGCCGCGGGACAGACTGATTCTCAACTGTTTTTT.

This CDR3 is CASSSGWGEETQYF. Written as DNA, the CDR3 is TGTGCCAGCAGTAGTGGGTGGGGTGAAGAGACCCAGTACTTC. The V gene is TRBV28, the J gene TRBJ2-5; D gene unclear. The V and J ends lost 5 bases and 3 bases respectively, with 13 bases between them. The CDR3 consists of 14 residues. Germline CDR1 MDHEN, CDR2 SYDVKM.

This clonotype was observed a handful of times. The CDR3 spells CASSPSGSDSGNTIYF. The CDR3 region has the DNA TGTGCCAGCAGCCCCTCTGGAAGTGACTCTGGAAACACCATATATTTT. This chain connects TRBV12-3 or TRBV12-4 to TRBJ1-3; D call uncertain. Deletions cut 6 bases from V and 0 bases from J, with 15 bases between. This CDR3 has 16 amino acids.

This clonotype was counted many times. The chain joins TRBV12-3 or TRBV12-4 to TRBJ1-6, with 7 bases aligning to TRBD1. CDR3 size: 14 residues. Trimming cost V 5 bases and J 6 bases; bases outside gene matches: 4. The CDR3 DNA reads as TGTGCCAGCAGTCCGACAGGGCTTAATTCACCCCTCCACTTT. Residues: CASSPTGLNSPLHF.

This clonotype was recorded at least ten times. The V gene is TRBV5-1, the J gene TRBJ1-5; TRBD1 matches 10 bases. The CDR3 length is 18 residues. Germline V gives CDR1 SGHRS, CDR2 YFSETQ. The ends lost 4 bases at V and 1 base at J; junction bases unmatched: 11. The CDR3 DNA reads as TGCGCCAGCAGCCCGGGACAGGGGAGGCTTAGGAGCAATCAGCCCCAGCATTTT. Translation gives CASSPGQGRLRSNQPQHF.

This rearrangement joins TRBV6-2 or TRBV6-3 to TRBJ2-1; 9 positions agree with TRBD2. J lost 5 bases, V lost 2 bases, and 4 bases had no gene match. Per germline, CDR1 MNHEY and CDR2 SVGEGT. The CDR3 is 15 amino acids. The CDR3 protein is CASSYGLAGNNEQFF. The CDR3 DNA reads as TGTGCCAGCAGTTACGGGCTAGCGGGAAACAATGAGCAGTTCTTC.

This clonotype was observed a few times. The chain combines TRBV7-8 with TRBJ2-3; perhaps D is TRBD1 or TRBD2 (6 bases each). Looked up from germline, CDR1 is SGHVS and CDR2 is FQNEAQ. The V end lost 3 bases, the J end lost 2 bases, and 21 bases lay between the germline ends. This CDR3 region has 18 residues. CDR3 in DNA: TGTGCCAGCAGCTTGGCGGTCCCCCTGGGGGGCTACACAGATACGCAGTATTTT. Translated, it gives CASSLAVPLGGYTDTQYF.

This clonotype was recorded at least ten times. This chain links TRBV7-3 with TRBJ2-1; weak D call: TRBD2 (6 bases). The CDR3 has 16 amino acids. V shed 0 bases and J shed 9 bases, with 18 bases lying between them. Per germline, CDR1 SGHTA and CDR2 FQGTGA. The CDR3 loop reads CASSLTGGAGKTEQFF. The CDR3, as DNA: TGTGCCAGCAGCTTAACGGGGGGTGCAGGGAAGACTGAGCAGTTCTTC. Based on the CDR3 plus reference TRBV7-3 and TRBJ2-1, the full variable domain is GAGVSQTPSNKVTEKGKYVELRCDPISGHTALYWYRQSLGQGPEFLIYFQGTGAADDSGLPNDRFFAVRPEGSVSTLKIQRTERGDSAVYLCASSLTGGAGKTEQFFGPGTRLTVL.

This chain joins TRBV6-2 or TRBV6-3 and TRBJ1-6; D is uncertain. The CDR3 is made up of 17 amino acids. The V end lost 0 bases, the J end lost 7 bases, and 16 bases lay between the germline ends. Germline V lookup: CDR1 MNHEY, CDR2 SVGEGT. CDR3 nucleotide sequence: TGTGCCAGCAGTTACTCGACGGTGCCGGCCAAGAATTCACCCCTCCACTTT. Residues: CASSYSTVPAKNSPLHF.

The chain links TRBV27 to TRBJ1-6; D might be TRBD1 (6 bases). The CDR3 runs 16 residues. The germline gives CDR1 MNHEY, CDR2 SMNVEV (reference sequence). The V end was cut by 4 bases, the J end by 2 bases, with 12 bases between. The CDR3 DNA follows: TGTGCCAGCAGTTCCAGGGGTGGTGCCTATAATTCACCCCTCCACTTT. Amino acids: CASSSRGGAYNSPLHF.

This clonotype was picked up many times. The rearrangement joins TRBV27 to TRBJ2-3; 8 positions match TRBD2. V shed 3 bases, J shed 0 bases, and the junction held 5 bases outside the gene matches. The germline gives CDR1 MNHEY, CDR2 SMNVEV (reference sequence). There are 16 residues in the CDR3. The CDR3 here is CASSLPRGGSTDTQYF. DNA for the CDR3: TGTGCCAGCAGTTTGCCCCGGGGGGGAAGCACAGATACGCAGTATTTT.

The table lists this clonotype with a few counts. One end of the junction fails to match germline, which may point to a read error. V is TRBV15 and J is TRBJ2-3; D is undetermined. The germline V gene encodes CDR1 LNHNV and CDR2 YYDKDF (reference sequence). The CDR3 totals 15 residues. The CDR3 spells CATGRGPLLSDTQYF. For the CDR3, the DNA is TGTGCCACCGGCAGAGGACCTCTCCTCTCAGATACGCAGTATTTT.

The sample holds many counts of this clonotype. The V call is TRBV6-1, the J call TRBJ1-2; D may be TRBD1 (6 bases). Trimming removed 6 bases at V and 0 bases at J, with 14 bases between. From germline, CDR1 is MNHNS and CDR2 SASEGT. The CDR3 runs 15 residues. CDR3 protein: CASSSRDTANYGYTF. The CDR3 coding sequence is TGTGCCAGCAGCTCAAGGGACACTGCTAACTATGGCTACACCTTC.

This clonotype occurred a few times. CDR3 protein: CASSPPGQRLYNEQFF. The CDR3 DNA is TGTGCCAGCAGCCCTCCGGGACAGCGCCTCTACAATGAGCAGTTCTTC. The rearrangement links TRBV9 to TRBJ2-1; 7 nucleotides agree with TRBD1. V was clipped by 4 bases and J by 3 bases; unmatched bases: 10. Germline loops: CDR1 SGDLS, CDR2 YYNGEE. The CDR3 loop spans 16 amino acids.

The chain links TRBV5-1 to TRBJ2-3, with D uncertain. Germline V lookup: CDR1 SGHRS, CDR2 YFSETQ. V lost 0 bases, J lost 4 bases, and 9 bases lay in between. The CDR3 sequence is 14 residues long. DNA of the CDR3: TGCGCCAGCAGCTTGGAAGTTTTCTCAGATACGCAGTATTTT. Residues: CASSLEVFSDTQYF.

This clonotype was seen many times. Given a much more abundant clone one base away, this may be a read error. The chain links TRBV6-1 to TRBJ1-1; 8 nucleotides agree with TRBD1. Trimming took 7 bases from V and 1 from J; bases not matched to a gene: 2. The CDR3 contains 13 residues. From germline, CDR1 is MNHNS and CDR2 SASEGT. Here the CDR3 DNA reads TGTGCCAGCATTGACAGGGGGAACACTGAAGCTTTCTTT. Translated: CASIDRGNTEAFF.